This T cell receptor beta chain was profiled in a study of beta chain features in type 1 diabetes (dated by TCRdb to 2016 to 2018). As for the study more broadly: Mean age, gender distribution, total cell number and subset yield were not different between patients and healthy donors. Regulatory and stem cell-like memory subsets were obtained from only 8 patients and roughly 8 healthy donors, while naive and central memory subsets were obtained from all 28 donors. The study compared TCRB repertoires of sorted circulating CD4+ T cell subsets between recently diagnosed type 1 diabetes patients and matched healthy donors. A total of roughly 98,000,000 sorted cells were examined across all samples, and RNA yield correlated strongly with the number of cells per subset. The paper as a whole reports these results and caveats: In all four CD4+ subsets, TCRB CDR3 length was moderately but significantly shorter in type 1 diabetes patients. Naive, central memory and regulatory TCRB repertoires appeared to be more alike among patients than among healthy donors. Because cDNA rather than genomic DNA was sequenced, highly expressing activated cells could have been over-represented, although no difference in activation and CD3 levels was found between groups. Patients with type 1 diabetes made fewer insertions and deleted more nucleotides at VDJ recombination sites, implying thymic rearrangement abnormalities. Shorter templates might have been favored by PCR, but patient and control samples were amplified and corrected together, so both groups would have been affected equally by any skew. HLA sub-analyses involved small numbers of individuals, so any influence of HLA type on TCRB rearrangement remained unresolved.

A single peripheral blood draw of about 116 mL on average was collected from each donor into heparinised tubes. A BD FACSAria II was used to sort naive, central memory, regulatory and stem cell-like memory CD4+ T cells with a panel that included CD45RO, CCR7, CD25, CD127, CD95 and CD27. Purity was above 95% for every sorted population. PBMCs were isolated immediately by Lymphoprep density gradient centrifugation and stained directly without culture. So that batch effects would be minimized, each experiment stained and sorted samples in pairs, pairing one healthy donor with one patient. Deletion took 3 bases off V and 5 bases off J, with a span of 29 bases between the germline ends. The CDR3 spans 20 residues, from the cysteine through the phenylalanine. Of all the DNA, just the CDR3 is kept, 60 bases in frame from base 1. CDR1 and CDR2, per the germline V gene (reference sequence), are LNHDA and SQIVND.

All of the isolated RNA was reverse transcribed with the High Capacity cDNA Reverse Transcription Kit, so expressed TCRB transcripts were sequenced. Stem cell-like memory T cell samples underwent survey-depth immunoSEQ sequencing, averaging approximately 1 million total reads per sample. After sorted cells were lysed in RLT buffer, RNA was extracted with DNase-treated RNeasy Micro or Mini kits, with the choice depending on cell number. Each cell subset was processed on its own to prevent cross-contamination, while patient and healthy donor samples were processed together. TCRB sequences were amplified from cDNA with the immunoSEQ multiplex PCR, producing 87-bp fragments spanning the CDR3 region. The amplicons were sequenced using the Illumina HiSeq platform. Per the original workflow: Synthetic template baselines were used to correct PCR bias computationally, reads within Hamming distance 2 were collapsed, and singletons that could not be merged were discarded. Reads were aligned against IMGT so that V, D and J genes, CDR3 length and insertions or deletions at six rearrangement sites could be assigned. Within each subset, clonotype counts were normalized to sorted cell number, after which true diversity and Gini coefficients were computed with the tcR R package. The overlap coefficient, calculated on TCRB nucleotide sequences, was used to measure repertoire sharing. The source is immuneACCESS, and TCRdb retained only in-frame sequences with V and J called. Part of the clones is not carried over; for the studies checked, unresolved V genes explain less than half of this, and the remainder is unexplained. V, J and clone size are those of that table, while D and trimming were read from the DNA. In this sample the table shows approximately 15,000 clones, 70% to 80% of which occur a single time. The top ten clonotypes cover less than 0.4% of the sample.

The table lists this clone with a few counts. Its cognate antigen has yet to be identified. No base quality information exists; no much larger clone differs at one position. The sequenced material came from stem cell memory CD4+ T cells from blood. Reading the label with the study, this specimen's cell subset or site is: stem cell-like memory CD4+ T cells. The source of this sequence is a woman younger than 35 with type 1 diabetes. The V and J segments used are TRBV19 and TRBJ1-5; a tentative D match to TRBD1 spans 6 bases. The CDR3 sequence is CASSMSDSRGKRGTHQPQHF. The DNA reads TGTGCCAGTAGTATGTCGGACTCAAGGGGGAAAAGGGGAACGCATCAGCCCCAGCATTTT.